This TCR beta chain originates from a study of control samples from healthy donors and cancer patients. The germline V and J ends were trimmed by 6 bases and 7 bases, with 18 bases remaining between them. The CDR3 covers 14 residues. CDR1 is MNHEY, CDR2 SVGEGT, per germline. The protocol was immunoSEQ multiplex PCR, while the TCRdb copy is restricted to in-frame clones and leaves out a portion. The sample contains approximately 46,000 clones, 90% to 95% of which appear only once. The rearrangement links TRBV6-2 or TRBV6-3 to TRBJ1-2; a possible D gene is TRBD1 (5 bases). This TCR derives from a young man with colorectal cancer. The sequencing sample was made of PBMCs. Here the CDR3 reads CASSPGLPSGGYTF. CDR3 in DNA: TGTGCCAGCAGCCCGGGACTCCCCTCCGGTGGCTACACCTTC.